The 21 T cell receptor beta chains listed next were all sequenced from one sample in a study of T cell changes during pregnancy in multiple sclerosis (dated by TCRdb to between 2019 and 2020). The method was the immunoSEQ multiplex PCR assay. Entries here come from immuneACCESS through TCRdb and include only in-frame sequences with V and J called. Some clones fail to appear in such tables; in the studies checked, an unresolved V gene covers under half of the shortfall, and the cause of the remainder is unknown. Here the sample has about 40,000 clones; just over 90% occur a single time. Around 1.2% of the sample lies in the top ten. The sample consisted of peripheral blood, taken before pregnancy. All receptors derive from a female donor with multiple sclerosis, enrolled in a pregnancy study.

The DNA of the CDR3 is TGTGCCAGCAGCGCCGGCACTAGCGGTACCGGGGAGCTGTTTTTT. Its protein is CASSAGTSGTGELFF. The chain links TRBV7-9 to TRBJ2-2; 8 bases line up with TRBD2. Looked up from germline, CDR1 is SEHNR and CDR2 is FQNEAQ (reference sequence). V shed 5 bases, J shed 5 bases, and the junction held 7 bases outside the gene matches. The CDR3 has 15 residues.

This clone was seen only a few times. The chain uses TRBV19 and TRBJ1-1; possibly TRBD1 for D (5 bases). The V gene's germline CDR1 is LNHDA and CDR2 SQIVND (reference sequence). With 5 bases removed from V and 4 bases from J, the gap between germline ends came to 11 bases. The CDR3 consists of 13 residues. The CDR3 DNA is TGTGCCAGTAGTCAGCGGGGGAGCACTGAAGCTTTCTTT. Translating it yields CASSQRGSTEAFF.

The rearrangement joins TRBV7-9 to TRBJ2-2, with TRBD1 matching over 9 bases. J gave up 2 bases and V 5 bases, and 6 bases lay outside the gene matches. In germline, CDR1 is SEHNR, CDR2 FQNEAQ (reference sequence). This CDR3 has 16 residues. The CDR3, as DNA: TGTGCCAGCAGCGATCCGGGACAGGGTAACACCGGGGAGCTGTTTTTT. This gives the protein CASSDPGQGNTGELFF.

The chain employs TRBV7-9 and TRBJ2-7; D is undetermined. CDR3 length: 14 residues. The ends were cut back, 0 bases at V and 0 bases at J, with 6 bases in the middle. In germline, CDR1 is SEHNR, CDR2 FQNEAQ (reference sequence). The CDR3 nucleotides read TGTGCCAGCAGCTTAGCGTTCCTCTCCTACGAGCAGTACTTC. Amino acid sequence: CASSLAFLSYEQYF.

V gene TRBV5-4 combines with J gene TRBJ2-7; 10 positions agree with TRBD2. Germline V gene sequence: CDR1 SGHNT, CDR2 YYREEE (reference sequence). The CDR3 covers 16 residues. Germline trimming cut 0 bases from V and 5 bases from J; bases unmatched to any gene: 8. The CDR3 region has the DNA TGTGCCAGCAGCTTGGATCCAGCGGGAGGGCCCAACGAGCAGTACTTC. It specifies CASSLDPAGGPNEQYF.

J is TRBJ2-7 and V is TRBV7-9; TRBD1 is a possible D gene (5 bases). The germline V and J ends were trimmed by 4 bases and 6 bases, with 19 bases remaining between them. CDR1 SEHNR and CDR2 FQNEAQ come from the germline V gene (reference sequence). This CDR3 has 15 residues. CDR3 amino acids: CASSSQDIQTAEQYF. In DNA form, the CDR3 reads TGTGCCAGCAGCTCCCAGGACATCCAAACGGCCGAGCAGTACTTC.

The V gene is TRBV11-3, the J gene TRBJ2-1, with D possibly TRBD2 on 6 matching bases. Trimming cost V 2 bases and J 8 bases, with 10 bases left between them. This CDR3 has 13 amino acids. Germline CDR1 SGHNT, CDR2 YENEEA. DNA for the CDR3: TGTGCCAGCAGCTTATGGGCGGGACATGAGCAGTTCTTC. The encoded protein is CASSLWAGHEQFF.

The chain joins TRBV5-6 to TRBJ2-7; 7 bases are shared with TRBD2. This CDR3 has 16 amino acids. The junction had 6 bases not matched to a gene; V was cut back by 0 bases and J by 0 bases. Germline-derived CDR1 and CDR2 are SGHDT and YYEEEE. The CDR3 bases are TGTGCCAGCAGCTTGGGGTGGGGGGGACCCTCCTACGAGCAGTACTTC. Translated: CASSLGWGGPSYEQYF.

This clone was seen just once. The J gene is TRBJ2-2, the V gene TRBV2, with 12 bases matching TRBD2. Trimming took 4 bases from V and 0 from J; bases not matched to a gene: 9. Germline loops: CDR1 SNHLY, CDR2 FYNNEI. CDR3 length equals 19 residues. CDR3 DNA sequence: TGTGCCAGCAGTGGAGGACTAGCGGGACTCCTGGCGAACACCGGGGAGCTGTTTTTT. This gives the protein CASSGGLAGLLANTGELFF.

The chain joins TRBV2 to TRBJ2-5; the D gene is possibly TRBD2 (5 bases). The CDR3 is made up of 16 amino acids. The ends were cut back, 2 bases at V and 4 bases at J, with 17 bases in the middle. The germline gives CDR1 SNHLY, CDR2 FYNNEI. The CDR3 here is CASSEISGGDGETQYF. The DNA of the CDR3 is TGTGCCAGCAGTGAAATAAGTGGAGGTGACGGAGAGACCCAGTACTTC.

The chain joins TRBV29-1 to TRBJ2-5; D possibly corresponds to TRBD2 (6 bases). CDR3 length equals 12 residues. V was shortened by 4 bases and J by 5 bases, with 11 bases between the two germline ends. CDR1 and CDR2 from the germline V gene are SQVTM and ANQGSEA. The CDR3 DNA is TGCAGCGTTGTGGAGGGCGGGGAGACCCAGTACTTC. Protein product: CSVVEGGETQYF.

The rearrangement joins TRBV25-1 to TRBJ2-1, with a weak D call TRBD1 (6 bases). This CDR3 is 13 amino acids long. V was shortened by 7 bases and J by 4 bases, with 11 bases between the two germline ends. Germline assignment: CDR1 MGHDK and CDR2 SYGVNS. The DNA for the CDR3 is TGTGCCAGCACAGGGGTTGGGTACAATGAGCAGTTCTTC. As protein: CASTGVGYNEQFF.

This chain links TRBV6-6 with TRBJ2-2, with 8 bases fitting TRBD2. The V gene's germline CDR1 is MNHNY and CDR2 SVGAGI (reference sequence). Trimming removed 5 bases from V and 4 bases from J; junction bases left unmatched: 6. The CDR3 spans 15 residues. CDR3 residues: CASSTSGSGTGELFF. CDR3 DNA sequence: TGTGCCAGCAGTACCAGCGGGAGCGGCACCGGGGAGCTGTTTTTT.

A single count supports this clone. This chain uses TRBV28 with TRBJ1-2; D gene unclear. V lost 11 bases and J lost 2, with 12 bases in between. The CDR3 is made up of 12 amino acids. Per the germline V gene, CDR1 is MDHEN and CDR2 is SYDVKM. CDR3 sequence: CAFSDLNYGYTF. CDR3 coding DNA: TGTGCCTTTTCGGACTTGAACTATGGCTACACCTTC.

The gene calls are TRBV5-1 and TRBJ2-7, with 9 positions matching TRBD2. The germline CDR1 and CDR2 sequences are SGHRS and YFSETQ. The trim removed 0 bases at V and 0 bases at J, leaving 4 bases unmatched. The CDR3 has 16 residues. The CDR3 DNA sequence: TGCGCCAGCAGCTTGGGACTAGCGGCAAGCTCCTACGAGCAGTACTTC. Translating it yields CASSLGLAASSYEQYF.

The gene calls are TRBV18 and TRBJ2-3; 7 bases line up with TRBD2. Germline trimming cut 6 bases from V and 10 bases from J; bases unmatched to any gene: 13. Germline lookup yields CDR1 KGHSH and CDR2 LQKENI. The CDR3 covers 14 residues. Here the CDR3 reads CASSSLADPLPQYF. CDR3 in DNA: TGTGCCAGCTCGAGTCTAGCGGACCCGCTTCCGCAGTATTTT.

The CDR3 spells CASSLNHLFLAGFTDTQYF. CDR3 DNA sequence: TGTGCCAGCAGTTTAAACCACCTATTCCTAGCGGGGTTCACAGATACGCAGTATTTT. The rearrangement joins TRBV28 to TRBJ2-3; TRBD2 agrees at 9 bases. The CDR3 runs to 19 residues. V shed 2 bases and J 2 bases; nucleotides not matched to a gene: 14. Germline CDR1 and CDR2: MDHEN and SYDVKM.

The genes are TRBV7-9 and TRBJ2-2, with TRBD2 matching over 12 bases. V shed 4 bases and J 9 bases; nucleotides not matched to a gene: 18. The CDR3 covers 19 residues. Germline values: CDR1 SEHNR, CDR2 FQNEAQ (reference sequence). The CDR3 reads CASSSPGTSGPMSARELFF. CDR3 coding DNA: TGTGCCAGCAGCTCCCCCGGGACTAGCGGGCCCATGAGCGCCCGGGAGCTGTTTTTT.

The chain is built from TRBV19 and TRBJ1-1; D might be TRBD1 (5 bases). Germline V CDR1 and CDR2: LNHDA, SQIVND (reference sequence). The CDR3 is made up of 13 amino acids. Trimming cost V 3 bases and J 4 bases, with 9 bases left between them. CDR3: CASSIAGFTEAFF. The CDR3, as DNA: TGTGCCAGTAGTATCGCAGGGTTCACTGAAGCTTTCTTT.

The CDR3 sequence is CASSSISSDASSYEQYF. CDR3 in DNA: TGTGCCAGCTCCTCGATCTCTAGCGATGCTAGCTCCTACGAGCAGTACTTC. This rearrangement joins TRBV18 to TRBJ2-7; the D gene is possibly TRBD2 (6 bases). The CDR3 loop spans 17 amino acids. Trimming cost V 6 bases and J 0 bases, with 21 bases left between them. Per germline, CDR1 KGHSH and CDR2 LQKENI.

This rearrangement joins TRBV7-6 to TRBJ1-1; D ambiguous. The germline CDR1 and CDR2 sequences are SGHVS and FNYEAQ. This CDR3 contains 12 residues. Trimming took off 3 bases at V and 6 bases at J, with 8 bases between the two ends. Written as DNA, the CDR3 is TGTGCCAGCAGCTTGGAGGGCGCTGAAGCTTTCTTT. Translating gives CASSLEGAEAFF.